Listed below are T cell receptor beta chains from one sample, sequenced in a study of blood T cells in healthy people across ages. TCRdb recomputed calls from the 5' RACE reads with MiXCR, one row per CDR3 protein. The sample lists about 680,000 distinct CDR3 sequences, around 48% occurring once. Sequenced: blood. Receptors were obtained from an older woman in good health. The CDR3 runs from the conserved cysteine through the conserved F or W. D genes are given only for firm matches. Size tells how often a clone was seen (once, few, many) or the class of an expanded clone, and some rows leave it out.

TRBD1 | TRBJ1-1 | - | TRBV29-1 | CSVMPGQGARGTEAFF | TGCAGCGTCATGCCAGGACAGGGGGCCCGGGGCACTGAAGCTTTCTTT
TRBD2 | TRBJ2-7 | once | TRBV7-3 | CASSVSGTNYEQYF | TGTGCCAGCAGCGTTAGCGGGACTAACTACGAGCAGTACTTC
- | TRBJ2-7 | many | TRBV6-5 | CASSYGGALLPHEQYF | TGTGCCAGCAGTTACGGGGGGGCTTTGCTGCCCCACGAGCAGTACTTC
- | TRBJ1-1 | once | TRBV20-1 | CSAQGALPNTEAFF | TGCAGTGCCCAGGGAGCGCTTCCGAACACTGAAGCTTTCTTT
- | TRBJ1-1 | few | TRBV9 | CASSVDGGGAEAFF | TGTGCCAGCAGCGTAGATGGGGGTGGAGCTGAAGCTTTCTTT
TRBD1 | TRBJ2-7 | - | TRBV11-2 | CASSLWDRHDNEQYF | TGTGCCAGCAGCTTGTGGGACAGGCACGACAATGAGCAGTACTTC
TRBD2 | TRBJ2-7 | many | TRBV4-1 | CASSPRGGTTGSSYEQYF | TGCGCCAGCAGTCCAAGAGGCGGGACTACCGGGAGCTCCTACGAGCAGTACTTC
TRBD2 | TRBJ2-1 | - | TRBV4-2 | CASSQESLLAGEYNEQFF | TGTGCCAGCAGCCAAGAAAGTCTCCTAGCGGGAGAGTACAATGAGCAGTTCTTC
- | TRBJ1-1 | - | TRBV28 | CASSRGGEQNTEAFF | TGTGCCAGCAGTCGAGGGGGGGAGCAGAACACTGAAGCTTTCTTT
- | TRBJ2-7 | many | TRBV28 | CASAAPPTYEQYF | TGTGCCAGCGCAGCCCCACCTACCTACGAGCAGTACTTC
- | TRBJ2-3 | - | TRBV5-1 | CASRWAGRTDTQYF | TGCGCCAGCAGGTGGGCGGGACGCACAGATACGCAGTATTTT
- | TRBJ2-5 | - | TRBV15 | CATSRDGTGETQYF | TGTGCCACCAGCAGAGATGGGACTGGGGAGACCCAGTACTTC
TRBD1 | TRBJ2-7 | - | TRBV6-2/TRBV6-3 | CASRRGQGLYEQYF | TGTGCCAGCAGAAGAGGACAGGGACTCTACGAGCAGTACTTC
TRBD2 | TRBJ2-1 | - | TRBV15 | CATSRDSRASGNSYNEQFF | TGTGCCACCAGCAGAGATAGTAGGGCTAGCGGGAACTCCTACAATGAGCAGTTCTTC
TRBD1 | TRBJ1-5 | - | TRBV10-3 | CAISSTGDSSRSNQPQHF | TGTGCCATCAGTTCGACAGGGGATTCAAGTCGGAGCAATCAGCCCCAGCATTTT
TRBD2 | TRBJ2-5 | - | TRBV27 | CASSLWGLAGQQYF | TGTGCCAGCAGTTTATGGGGACTAGCGGGACAGCAGTACTTC
TRBD1 | TRBJ2-4 | many | TRBV4-2 | CASSQAFRGLDIQYF | TGTGCCAGCAGCCAAGCTTTCAGGGGGTTAGACATTCAGTACTTC
- | TRBJ2-7 | - | TRBV6-1 | CASSGYRAGEQYF | TGTGCCAGCAGTGGGTACAGGGCTGGGGAGCAGTACTTC
- | TRBJ2-3 | - | TRBV7-2 | CVSSEGDTQYF | TGTGTCAGCAGCGAGGGAGATACGCAGTATTTT
TRBD2 | TRBJ2-1 | - | TRBV6-2/TRBV6-3 | CASKTSGSYNEQFF | TGTGCCAGCAAGACTAGCGGGAGCTACAATGAGCAGTTCTTC
- | TRBJ2-1 | many | TRBV28 | CASEGSYNEQFF | TGTGCCAGCGAGGGCTCCTACAATGAGCAGTTCTTC
- | TRBJ1-2 | - | TRBV29-1 | CSAGQGLGEGYTF | TGCAGCGCCGGGCAGGGCTTGGGCGAGGGCTACACCTTC
TRBD2 | TRBJ2-2 | once | TRBV3-1 | CASSPSGRTGELFF | TGTGCCAGCTCTCCTAGCGGGAGGACCGGGGAGCTGTTTTTT
TRBD1 | TRBJ2-1 | - | TRBV9 | CASSVATGRDRGPYNEQFF | TGTGCCAGCAGCGTAGCTACTGGCCGGGACAGGGGGCCCTACAATGAGCAGTTCTTC
- | TRBJ1-4 | - | TRBV20-1 | CSASDPGTNEKPFF | TGCAGTGCTAGTGACCCTGGGACTAATGAAAAACCGTTTTTT
- | TRBJ1-5 | few | TRBV7-2 | CASSLGIPGGLSNQPQHF | TGTGCCAGCAGCTTAGGCATTCCCGGGGGCCTAAGCAATCAGCCCCAGCATTTT
- | TRBJ2-5 | once | TRBV27 | CASSLSGWETQYF | TGTGCCAGCAGTTTATCGGGGTGGGAGACCCAGTACTTC
TRBD2 | TRBJ2-3 | - | TRBV11-3 | CASSQGVAGVLDTQYF | TGTGCCAGCAGCCAAGGGGTAGCGGGAGTCCTAGATACGCAGTATTTT
- | TRBJ2-1 | - | TRBV12-3/TRBV12-4 | CASSFVPPRDEQFF | TGTGCCAGCAGTTTCGTGCCACCTAGGGATGAGCAGTTCTTC
- | TRBJ1-5 | - | TRBV6-2/TRBV6-3 | CASQDISSNQPQHF | TGTGCCAGTCAGGACATTTCTAGCAATCAGCCCCAGCATTTT
TRBD2 | TRBJ2-1 | few | TRBV24-1 | CATSDPGTSGSLGEQFF | TGTGCCACCAGTGACCCCGGGACTAGCGGGAGTCTTGGTGAGCAGTTCTTC
- | TRBJ1-1 | - | TRBV9 | CASSPADKDTEAFF | TGTGCCAGCAGCCCTGCTGATAAGGACACTGAAGCTTTCTTT
TRBD1 | TRBJ2-4 | few | TRBV15 | CATSGRDRVPLAKNIQYF | TGTGCCACCAGCGGACGGGACAGGGTCCCCCTAGCCAAAAACATTCAGTACTTC
- | TRBJ2-5 | few | TRBV12-3/TRBV12-4 | CASRLSGGETQYF | TGTGCCAGCAGGTTGTCTGGCGGAGAGACCCAGTACTTC
- | TRBJ2-1 | few | TRBV15 | CATSRDRKVMVLNEQFF | TGTGCCACCAGCAGAGATCGTAAGGTAATGGTCCTCAATGAGCAGTTCTTC
TRBD2 | TRBJ2-1 | - | TRBV2 | CASSDPGTSGSKGFF | TGTGCCAGCAGTGATCCCGGGACTAGCGGGAGTAAGGGGTTCTTC
- | TRBJ1-4 | - | TRBV28 | CASSQPTGRSEKLFF | TGTGCCAGCAGCCAACCCACAGGGAGGAGTGAAAAACTGTTTTTT
TRBD1 | TRBJ2-7 | few | TRBV28 | CASSAAGTGVYEQYF | TGTGCCAGCAGTGCAGCCGGGACAGGGGTATACGAGCAGTACTTC
TRBD2 | TRBJ2-7 | - | TRBV28 | CDSTHGASGRYEQYF | TGTGACAGCACCCACGGGGCTAGCGGGAGATACGAGCAGTACTTC
- | TRBJ1-1 | - | TRBV29-1 | CSVGEDMNTEAFF | TGCAGCGTTGGCGAAGACATGAACACTGAAGCTTTCTTT
- | TRBJ2-3 | few | TRBV20-1 | CSQRANWASGTDTQYF | TGCAGTCAGCGGGCTAATTGGGCTAGCGGCACAGATACGCAGTATTTT
TRBD2 | TRBJ2-4 | - | TRBV27 | CASSFGTSSAKNIQYF | TGTGCCAGCAGTTTTGGGACTAGCTCTGCCAAAAACATTCAGTACTTC
- | TRBJ2-5 | few | TRBV20-1 | CSATIPATGRETQYF | TGCAGTGCTACCATACCTGCGACAGGGAGGGAGACCCAGTACTTC
- | TRBJ1-1 | - | TRBV6-5 | CASSYSRGTTEAFF | TGTGCCAGCAGTTACTCGAGGGGGACCACTGAAGCTTTCTTT
- | TRBJ2-3 | many | TRBV12-3/TRBV12-4 | CASTPWFRESTDTQYF | TGTGCCAGCACCCCCTGGTTTCGGGAATCCACAGATACGCAGTATTTT
- | TRBJ2-2 | few | TRBV7-2 | CASSLRPGGAGELFF | TGTGCCAGCAGCCTCCGTCCCGGCGGCGCCGGGGAGCTGTTTTTT
TRBD1 | TRBJ2-5 | - | TRBV6-2/TRBV6-3 | CVSSRTGGRRRETQYF | TGTGTCAGCAGTCGCACAGGGGGCCGTAGGAGAGAGACCCAGTACTTC
- | TRBJ2-4 | - | TRBV28 | CASSSYYERYF | TGTGCCAGCTCAAGTTACTACGAGCGGTACTTC
- | TRBJ2-3 | few | TRBV29-1 | CSVGATADTQYF | TGCAGCGTTGGCGCCACAGCAGATACGCAGTATTTT
TRBD1 | TRBJ2-4 | - | TRBV20-1 | CSPGTGGREQYF | TGCAGCCCCGGGACAGGGGGTAGGGAGCAGTACTTC
- | TRBJ2-5 | - | TRBV2 | CASSTGTQYF | TGTGCCAGCAGTACCGGGACCCAGTACTTC
TRBD2 | TRBJ2-5 | - | TRBV7-9 | CASSYWTSGSARKTQYF | TGTGCCAGCAGCTATTGGACTAGCGGGAGTGCCAGGAAGACCCAGTACTTC
TRBD1 | TRBJ1-1 | - | TRBV4-1 | CASSQANRGPTEAFF | TGCGCCAGCAGCCAAGCCAACAGGGGGCCTACTGAAGCTTTCTTT
TRBD1 | TRBJ2-1 | few | TRBV24-1 | CATSDGQGARTEQFF | TGTGCCACCAGTGATGGGCAGGGGGCCAGGACCGAGCAGTTCTTC
TRBD2 | TRBJ2-1 | - | TRBV20-1 | CSVRSGINYNEQFF | TGCAGTGTCCGTAGCGGGATTAACTACAATGAGCAGTTCTTC